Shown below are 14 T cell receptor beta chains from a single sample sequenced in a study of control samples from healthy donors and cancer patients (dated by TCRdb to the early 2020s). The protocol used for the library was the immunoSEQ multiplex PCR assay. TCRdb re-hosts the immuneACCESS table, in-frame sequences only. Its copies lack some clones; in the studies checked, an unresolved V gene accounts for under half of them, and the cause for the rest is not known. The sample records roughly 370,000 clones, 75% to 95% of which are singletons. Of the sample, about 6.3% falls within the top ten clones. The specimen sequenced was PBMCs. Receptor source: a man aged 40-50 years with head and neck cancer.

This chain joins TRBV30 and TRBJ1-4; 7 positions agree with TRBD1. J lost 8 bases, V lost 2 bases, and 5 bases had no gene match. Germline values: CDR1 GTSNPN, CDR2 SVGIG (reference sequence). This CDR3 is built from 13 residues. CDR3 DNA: TGTGCCTGGAGTAAAGGGGGCACGGAAAAACTGTTTTTT. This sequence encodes CAWSKGGTEKLFF.

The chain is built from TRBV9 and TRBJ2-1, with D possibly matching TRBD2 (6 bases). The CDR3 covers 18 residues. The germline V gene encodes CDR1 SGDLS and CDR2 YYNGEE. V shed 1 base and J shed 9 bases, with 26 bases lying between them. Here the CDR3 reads CASSVSVLNGGKGGEQFF. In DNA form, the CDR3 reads TGTGCCAGCAGCGTATCTGTCCTTAACGGCGGGAAGGGCGGTGAGCAGTTCTTC.

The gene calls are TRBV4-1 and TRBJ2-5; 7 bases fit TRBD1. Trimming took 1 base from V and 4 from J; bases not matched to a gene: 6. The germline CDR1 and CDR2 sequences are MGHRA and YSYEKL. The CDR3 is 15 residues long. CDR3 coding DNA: TGCGCCAGCAGCCAAGTTTTAGGGGGCACAGAGACCCAGTACTTC. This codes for CASSQVLGGTETQYF.

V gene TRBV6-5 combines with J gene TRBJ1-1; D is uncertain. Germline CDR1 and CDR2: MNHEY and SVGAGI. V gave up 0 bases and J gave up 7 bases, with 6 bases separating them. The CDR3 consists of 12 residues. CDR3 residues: CASSYSSYEAFF. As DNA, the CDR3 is TGTGCCAGCAGTTACTCGAGTTATGAAGCTTTCTTT.

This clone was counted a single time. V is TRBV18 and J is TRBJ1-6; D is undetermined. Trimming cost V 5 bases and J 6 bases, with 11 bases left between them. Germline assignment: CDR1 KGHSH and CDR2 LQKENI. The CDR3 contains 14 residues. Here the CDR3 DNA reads TGTGCCAGCTCAGTTGACGGGTTTAATTCACCCCTCCACTTT. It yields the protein CASSVDGFNSPLHF.

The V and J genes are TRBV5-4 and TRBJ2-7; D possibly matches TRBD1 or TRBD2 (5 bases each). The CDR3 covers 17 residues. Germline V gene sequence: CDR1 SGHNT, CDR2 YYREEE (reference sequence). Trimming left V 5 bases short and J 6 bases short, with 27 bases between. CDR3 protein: CASSYSPGTRKGLEQYF. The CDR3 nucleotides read TGTGCCAGCAGTTATTCCCCCGGGACCAGGAAAGGTCTCGAGCAGTACTTC.

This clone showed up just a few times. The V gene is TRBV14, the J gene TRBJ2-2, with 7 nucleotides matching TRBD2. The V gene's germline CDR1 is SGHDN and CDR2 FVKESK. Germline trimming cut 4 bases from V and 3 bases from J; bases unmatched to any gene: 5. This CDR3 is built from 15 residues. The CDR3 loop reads CASSPRGGYTGELFF. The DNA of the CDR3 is TGTGCCAGCAGCCCGCGGGGAGGGTACACCGGGGAGCTGTTTTTT.

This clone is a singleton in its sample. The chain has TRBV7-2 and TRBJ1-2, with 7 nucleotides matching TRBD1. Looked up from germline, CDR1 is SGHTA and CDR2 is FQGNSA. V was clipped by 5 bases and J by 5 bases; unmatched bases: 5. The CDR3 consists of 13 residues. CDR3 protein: CASSPRTGYGYTF. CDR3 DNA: TGTGCCAGCAGCCCCCGGACAGGATATGGCTACACCTTC.

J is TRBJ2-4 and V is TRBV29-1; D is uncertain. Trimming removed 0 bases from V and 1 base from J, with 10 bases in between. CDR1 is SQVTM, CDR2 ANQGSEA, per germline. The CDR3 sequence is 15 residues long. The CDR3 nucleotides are TGCAGCGTTGAAGAGGTAAAAGGCGCCAAAAACATTCAGTACTTC. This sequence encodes CSVEEVKGAKNIQYF.

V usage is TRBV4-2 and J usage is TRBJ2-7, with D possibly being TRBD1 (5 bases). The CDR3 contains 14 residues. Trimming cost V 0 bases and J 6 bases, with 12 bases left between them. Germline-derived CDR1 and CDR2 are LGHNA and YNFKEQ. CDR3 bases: TGTGCCAGCAGCCAAGATCGATTAGGGGCCGAGCAGTACTTC. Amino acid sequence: CASSQDRLGAEQYF.

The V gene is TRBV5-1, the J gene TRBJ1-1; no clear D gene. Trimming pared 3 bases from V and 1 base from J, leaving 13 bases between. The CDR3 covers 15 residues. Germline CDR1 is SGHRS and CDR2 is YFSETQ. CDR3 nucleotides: TGCGCCAGCAGCTCCCAGATCCCCGGGAACACTGAAGCTTTCTTT. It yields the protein CASSSQIPGNTEAFF.

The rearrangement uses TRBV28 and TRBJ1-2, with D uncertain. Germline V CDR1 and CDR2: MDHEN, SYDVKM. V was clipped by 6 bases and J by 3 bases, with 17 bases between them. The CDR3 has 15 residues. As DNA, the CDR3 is TGTGCCAGCAGCCCACCAAGAGGCACTTACTATGGCTACACCTTC. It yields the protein CASSPPRGTYYGYTF.

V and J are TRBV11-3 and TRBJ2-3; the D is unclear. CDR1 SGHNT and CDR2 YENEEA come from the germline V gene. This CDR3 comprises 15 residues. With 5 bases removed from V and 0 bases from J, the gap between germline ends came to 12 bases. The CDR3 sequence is CASSRAGLSTDTQYF. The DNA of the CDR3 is TGTGCCAGCAGCCGCGCTGGGCTTAGCACAGATACGCAGTATTTT.

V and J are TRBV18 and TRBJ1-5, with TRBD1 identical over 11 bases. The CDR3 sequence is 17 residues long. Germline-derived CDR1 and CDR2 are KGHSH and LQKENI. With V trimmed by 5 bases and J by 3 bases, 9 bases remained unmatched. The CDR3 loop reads CASSTGTGGSLNQPQHF. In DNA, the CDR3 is TGTGCCAGCTCAACCGGGACAGGGGGAAGCCTCAATCAGCCCCAGCATTTT.